Following are 10 T cell receptor beta chains from one sample sequenced in a study of blood T cell repertoires in COVID-19 (dated by TCRdb to about 2020). The library was generated by the immunoSEQ multiplex PCR assay. TCRdb limited this immuneACCESS table to in-frame rearrangements with V and J called. A share of clones is missing; checked studies link under half to unresolved V genes, and the rest is unexplained. This sample gives 350,000 to 450,000 clones in total; roughly 88% of them show up just once. The ten biggest clones cover approximately 1.5% of the sample. Sequenced: PBMCs or T cells enriched from blood (not recorded which). All receptors come from a woman between 18 and 30 years old who had been exposed to COVID-19.

DNA of the CDR3: TGTGCCAGTACGGCCGGGACAGCGCTAATCTACAATGAGCAGTTCTTC. It encodes CASTAGTALIYNEQFF. The chain joins TRBV19 to TRBJ2-1; 7 bases align to TRBD1. The CDR3 is 16 amino acids. The junction had 12 bases not matched to a gene; V was cut back by 7 bases and J by 3 bases. Germline CDR1 is LNHDA and CDR2 is SQIVND (reference sequence).

The chain uses TRBV24-1 and TRBJ2-1; 13 nucleotides line up with TRBD2. CDR3 length: 17 residues. The germline V gene has CDR1 KGHDR and CDR2 SFDVKD. The V segment lost 4 bases and the J segment 6 bases; nucleotides outside the gene matches: 8. DNA for the CDR3: TGTGCCACCAGTGACCCGAGTACTAGCGGGAGGGGCAATGAGCAGTTCTTC. It encodes CATSDPSTSGRGNEQFF.

The chain couples TRBV28 to TRBJ1-4, with 7 bases aligning to TRBD1. V shed 2 bases and J 8 bases; nucleotides not matched to a gene: 11. This CDR3 contains 16 residues. Germline V gene lookup returns CDR1 MDHEN and CDR2 SYDVKM. The CDR3 bases are TGTGCCAGCAGTTTAATGAAACAGGGGTCCCAAGAAAAACTGTTTTTT. Its protein product is CASSLMKQGSQEKLFF.

The chain joins TRBV29-1 to TRBJ2-1; TRBD2 aligns across 8 bases. V lost 8 bases and J lost 7; bases outside the gene matches: 13. The CDR3 has 14 residues. CDR1 is SQVTM, CDR2 ANQGSEA, per germline. The CDR3 coding sequence is TGCAGCCAACATAGCGGGAAAGGGGCGAATGAGCAGTTCTTC. This codes for CSQHSGKGANEQFF.

The V call is TRBV6-5, the J call TRBJ1-2; 9 positions match TRBD1. Trimming at V came to 2 bases and at J to 6 bases, leaving 7 bases not matched to a gene. CDR3 length: 15 amino acids. Germline lookup yields CDR1 MNHEY and CDR2 SVGAGI. CDR3 in DNA: TGTGCCAGCAGTTACGGTCCTCGGGACAGGGATGGCTACACCTTC. This sequence encodes CASSYGPRDRDGYTF.

V usage is TRBV5-6 and J usage is TRBJ2-5; 14 nucleotides align to TRBD2. Unmatched junction bases numbered 8, after V lost 5 bases and J lost 5 bases. Germline V gene data show CDR1 as SGHDT and CDR2 as YYEEEE. The CDR3 is made up of 16 amino acids. CDR3 nucleotide sequence: TGTGCCAGCAGTTACGGACTAGCGGGAGGCGGGGAGACCCAGTACTTC. Amino acids: CASSYGLAGGGETQYF.

The J gene is TRBJ2-7, the V gene TRBV12-5; 16 bases fit TRBD2. The CDR3 extends over 16 amino acids. In germline, CDR1 is LGHNT, CDR2 FRNRAP. V was pared by 6 bases and J by 2 bases, with 4 bases of the junction left unmatched. CDR3 region: CASGPGTSGRAYEQYF. The CDR3, as DNA: TGTGCTAGTGGCCCCGGGACTAGCGGGAGGGCCTACGAGCAGTACTTC.

This clone occurred once. The chain has TRBV7-6 and TRBJ1-4; 9 positions match TRBD1. The V gene end was trimmed by 4 bases and the J gene end by 5 bases; junction bases not matched to a gene: 23. CDR1 is SGHVS, CDR2 FNYEAQ, per germline. The CDR3 loop spans 21 amino acids. The CDR3 here is CASSSKPPSGQGLLRNEKLFF. The CDR3 nucleotides read TGTGCCAGCAGCTCAAAACCTCCCTCGGGACAGGGCCTACTTCGAAATGAAAAACTGTTTTTT.

V is TRBV27 and J is TRBJ2-1, with 13 bases lining up with TRBD2. The V and J ends lost 9 bases and 6 bases, in that order; junction bases with no gene match: 5. Germline V gene sequence: CDR1 MNHEY, CDR2 SMNVEV (reference sequence). This CDR3 comprises 14 residues. The CDR3 loop reads CASWTSGGTNEQFF. As DNA, the CDR3 is TGTGCCAGTTGGACTAGCGGGGGAACCAATGAGCAGTTCTTC.

This CDR3 is CASSPASYGTDTQYF. The CDR3 nucleotides read TGTGCCAGTAGTCCCGCGTCTTATGGCACAGATACGCAGTATTTT. The rearrangement uses TRBV19 and TRBJ2-3; D is unresolved. V was trimmed by 5 bases and J by 1 base, leaving 13 bases between them. CDR1 is LNHDA and CDR2 is SQIVND in the germline V gene (reference sequence). The CDR3 runs 15 residues. The full variable domain, its missing parts supplied by reference TRBV19 and TRBJ2-3, is DGGITQSPKYLFRKEGQNVTLSCEQNLNHDAMYWYRQDPGQGLRLIYYSQIVNDFQKGDIAEGYSVSREKKESFPLTVTSAQKNPTAFYLCASSPASYGTDTQYFGPGTRLTVL.